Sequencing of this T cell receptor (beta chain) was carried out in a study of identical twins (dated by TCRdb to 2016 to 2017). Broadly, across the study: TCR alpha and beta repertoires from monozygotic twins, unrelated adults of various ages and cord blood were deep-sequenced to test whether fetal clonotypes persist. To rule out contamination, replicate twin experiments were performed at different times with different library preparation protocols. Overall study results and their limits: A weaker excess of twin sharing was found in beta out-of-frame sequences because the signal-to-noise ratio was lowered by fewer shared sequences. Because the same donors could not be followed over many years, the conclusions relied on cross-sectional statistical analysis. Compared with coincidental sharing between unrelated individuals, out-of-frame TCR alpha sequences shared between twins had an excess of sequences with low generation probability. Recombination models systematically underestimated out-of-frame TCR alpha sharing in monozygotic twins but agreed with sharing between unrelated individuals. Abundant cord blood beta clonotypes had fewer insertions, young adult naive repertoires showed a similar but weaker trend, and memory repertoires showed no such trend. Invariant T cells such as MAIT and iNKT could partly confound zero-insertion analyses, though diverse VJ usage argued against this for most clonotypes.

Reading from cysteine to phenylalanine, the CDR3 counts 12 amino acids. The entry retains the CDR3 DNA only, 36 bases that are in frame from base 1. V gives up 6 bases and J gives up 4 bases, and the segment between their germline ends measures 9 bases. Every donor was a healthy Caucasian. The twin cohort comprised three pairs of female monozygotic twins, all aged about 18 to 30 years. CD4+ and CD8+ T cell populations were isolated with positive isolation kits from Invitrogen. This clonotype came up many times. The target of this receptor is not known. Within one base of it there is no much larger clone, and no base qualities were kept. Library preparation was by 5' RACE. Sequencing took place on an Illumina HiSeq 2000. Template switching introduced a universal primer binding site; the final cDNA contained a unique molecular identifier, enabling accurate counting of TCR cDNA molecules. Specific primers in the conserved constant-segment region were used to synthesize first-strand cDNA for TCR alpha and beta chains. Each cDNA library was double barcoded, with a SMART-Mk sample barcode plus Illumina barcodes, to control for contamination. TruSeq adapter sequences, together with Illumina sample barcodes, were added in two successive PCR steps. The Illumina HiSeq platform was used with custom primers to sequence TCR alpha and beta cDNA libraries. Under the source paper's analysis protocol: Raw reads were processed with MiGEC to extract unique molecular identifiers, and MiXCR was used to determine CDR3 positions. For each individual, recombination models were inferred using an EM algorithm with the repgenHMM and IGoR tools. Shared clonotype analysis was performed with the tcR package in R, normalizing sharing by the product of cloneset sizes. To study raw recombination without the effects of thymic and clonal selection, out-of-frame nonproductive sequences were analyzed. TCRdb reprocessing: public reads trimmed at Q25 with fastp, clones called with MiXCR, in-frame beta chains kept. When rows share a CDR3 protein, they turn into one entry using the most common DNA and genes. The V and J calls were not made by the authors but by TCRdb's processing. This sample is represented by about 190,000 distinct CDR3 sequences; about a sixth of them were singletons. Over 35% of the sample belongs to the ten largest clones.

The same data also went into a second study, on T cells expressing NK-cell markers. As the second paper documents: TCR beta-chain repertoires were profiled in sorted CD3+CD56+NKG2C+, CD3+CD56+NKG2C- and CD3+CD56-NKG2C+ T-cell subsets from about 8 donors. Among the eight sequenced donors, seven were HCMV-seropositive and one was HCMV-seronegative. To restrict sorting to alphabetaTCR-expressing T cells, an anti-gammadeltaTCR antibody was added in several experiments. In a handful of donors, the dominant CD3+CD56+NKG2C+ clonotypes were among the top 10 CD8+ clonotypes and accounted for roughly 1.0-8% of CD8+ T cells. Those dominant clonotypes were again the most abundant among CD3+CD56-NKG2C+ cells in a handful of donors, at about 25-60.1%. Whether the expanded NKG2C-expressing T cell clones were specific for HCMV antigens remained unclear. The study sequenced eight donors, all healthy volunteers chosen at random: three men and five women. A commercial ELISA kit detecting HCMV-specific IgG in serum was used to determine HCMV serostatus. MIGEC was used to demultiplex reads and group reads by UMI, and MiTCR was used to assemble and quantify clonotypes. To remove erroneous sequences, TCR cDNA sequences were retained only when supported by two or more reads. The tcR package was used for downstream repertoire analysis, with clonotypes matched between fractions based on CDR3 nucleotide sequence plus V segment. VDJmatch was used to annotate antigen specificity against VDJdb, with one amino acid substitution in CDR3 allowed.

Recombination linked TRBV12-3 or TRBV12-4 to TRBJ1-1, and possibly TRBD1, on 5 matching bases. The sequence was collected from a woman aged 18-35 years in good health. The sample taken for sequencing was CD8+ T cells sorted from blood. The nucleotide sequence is TGTGCCAGCAGGATAGGGGTCACTGAAGCTTTCTTT. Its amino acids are CASRIGVTEAFF.